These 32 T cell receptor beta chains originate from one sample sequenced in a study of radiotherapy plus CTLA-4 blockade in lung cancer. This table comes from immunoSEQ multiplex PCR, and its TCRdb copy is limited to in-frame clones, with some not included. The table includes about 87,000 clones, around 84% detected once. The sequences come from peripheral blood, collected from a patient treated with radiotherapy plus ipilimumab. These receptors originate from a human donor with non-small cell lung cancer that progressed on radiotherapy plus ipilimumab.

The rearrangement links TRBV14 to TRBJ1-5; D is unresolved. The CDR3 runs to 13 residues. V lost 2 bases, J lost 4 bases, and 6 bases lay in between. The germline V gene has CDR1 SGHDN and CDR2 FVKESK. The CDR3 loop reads CASSQNVNQPQHF. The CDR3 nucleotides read TGTGCCAGCAGCCAAAACGTTAATCAGCCCCAGCATTTT.

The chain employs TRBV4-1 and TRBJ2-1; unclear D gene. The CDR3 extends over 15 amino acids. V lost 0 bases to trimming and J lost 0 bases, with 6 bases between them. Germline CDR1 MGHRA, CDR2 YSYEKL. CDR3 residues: CASSQDSGSYNEQFF. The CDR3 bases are TGCGCCAGCAGCCAAGACAGTGGCTCCTACAATGAGCAGTTCTTC.

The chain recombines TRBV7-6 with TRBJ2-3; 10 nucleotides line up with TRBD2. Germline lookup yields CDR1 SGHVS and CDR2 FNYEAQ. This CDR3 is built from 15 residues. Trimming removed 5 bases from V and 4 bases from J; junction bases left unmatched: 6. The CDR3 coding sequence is TGTGCCAGCAGCCCCACTAGCGGGGCGGCAGATACGCAGTATTTT. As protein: CASSPTSGAADTQYF.

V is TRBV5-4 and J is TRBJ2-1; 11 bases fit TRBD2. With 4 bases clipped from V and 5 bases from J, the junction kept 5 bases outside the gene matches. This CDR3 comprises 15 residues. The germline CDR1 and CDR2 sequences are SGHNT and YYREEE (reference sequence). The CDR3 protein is CASSPAGLADNEQFF. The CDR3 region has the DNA TGTGCCAGCAGCCCGGCGGGACTAGCGGACAATGAGCAGTTCTTC. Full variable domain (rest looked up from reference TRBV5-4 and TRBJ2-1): ETGVTQSPTHLIKTRGQQVTLRCSSQSGHNTVSWYQQALGQGPQFIFQYYREEENGRGNFPPRFSGLQFPNYSSELNVNALELDDSALYLCASSPAGLADNEQFFGPGTRLTVL.

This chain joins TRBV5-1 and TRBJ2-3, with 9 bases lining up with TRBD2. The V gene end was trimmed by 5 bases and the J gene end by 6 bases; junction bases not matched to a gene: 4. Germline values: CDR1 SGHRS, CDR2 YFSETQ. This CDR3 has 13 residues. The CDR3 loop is CASRGLAGDTQYF. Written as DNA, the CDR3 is TGCGCCAGCAGGGGGCTAGCGGGGGATACGCAGTATTTT.

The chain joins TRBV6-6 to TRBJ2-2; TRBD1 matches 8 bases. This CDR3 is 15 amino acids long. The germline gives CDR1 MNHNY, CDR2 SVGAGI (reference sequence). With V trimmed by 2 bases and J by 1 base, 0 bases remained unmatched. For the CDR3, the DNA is TGTGCCAGCAGTTACGGGACAGGGAACACCGGGGAGCTGTTTTTT. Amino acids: CASSYGTGNTGELFF.

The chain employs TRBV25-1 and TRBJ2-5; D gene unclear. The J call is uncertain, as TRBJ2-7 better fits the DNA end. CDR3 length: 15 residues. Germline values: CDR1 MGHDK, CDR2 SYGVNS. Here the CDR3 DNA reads TGTGCCAGCAGTCCCCGCACAGAATTGCCCCACGAGCAGTACTTC. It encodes CASSPRTELPHEQYF.

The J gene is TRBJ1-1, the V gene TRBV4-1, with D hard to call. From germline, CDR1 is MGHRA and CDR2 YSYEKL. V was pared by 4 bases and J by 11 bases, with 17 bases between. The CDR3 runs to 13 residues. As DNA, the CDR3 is TGCGCCAGCAGCCCTCCGGGTGAAGGGCCGGCTTTCTTT. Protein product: CASSPPGEGPAFF.

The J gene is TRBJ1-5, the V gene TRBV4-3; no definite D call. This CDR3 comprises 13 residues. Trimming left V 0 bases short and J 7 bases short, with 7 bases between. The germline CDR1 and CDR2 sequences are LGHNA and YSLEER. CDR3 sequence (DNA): TGCGCCAGCAGCCAAGATCTCGTCCAGCCCCAGCATTTT. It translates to CASSQDLVQPQHF.

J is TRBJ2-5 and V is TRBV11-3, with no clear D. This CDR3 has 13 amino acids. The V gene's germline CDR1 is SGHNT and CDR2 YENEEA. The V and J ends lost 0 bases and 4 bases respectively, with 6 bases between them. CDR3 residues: CASSLDQRETQYF. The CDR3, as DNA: TGTGCCAGCAGCTTAGATCAGAGAGAGACCCAGTACTTC.

CDR3 in DNA: TGCGCCAGCAGCTTGGCCCCTGCCAGCGGGGGCCTAGGGGAGTTCTTC. Amino acids: CASSLAPASGGLGEFF. The rearrangement uses TRBV5-1 and TRBJ2-1, with 8 bases matching TRBD2. The CDR3 consists of 16 residues. J gave up 14 bases and V 0 bases, and 16 bases lay outside the gene matches. Germline-derived CDR1 and CDR2 are SGHRS and YFSETQ.

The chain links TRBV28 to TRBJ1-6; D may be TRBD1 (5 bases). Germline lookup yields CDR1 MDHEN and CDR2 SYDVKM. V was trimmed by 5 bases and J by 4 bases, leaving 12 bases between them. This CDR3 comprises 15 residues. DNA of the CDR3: TGTGCCAGCAGTCGTCGGGACTCTTATAATTCACCCCTCCACTTT. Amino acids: CASSRRDSYNSPLHF. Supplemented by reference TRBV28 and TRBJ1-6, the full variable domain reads DVKVTQSSRYLVKRTGEKVFLECVQDMDHENMFWYRQDPGLGLRLIYFSYDVKMKEKGDIPEGYSVSREKKERFSLILESASTNQTSMYLCASSRRDSYNSPLHFGNGTRLTVT.

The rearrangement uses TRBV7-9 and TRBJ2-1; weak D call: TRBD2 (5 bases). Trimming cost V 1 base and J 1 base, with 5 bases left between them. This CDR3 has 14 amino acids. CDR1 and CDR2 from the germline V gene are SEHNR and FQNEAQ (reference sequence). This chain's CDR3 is CASSLGGSYNEQFF. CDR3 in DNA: TGTGCCAGCAGCTTAGGCGGGTCCTACAATGAGCAGTTCTTC.

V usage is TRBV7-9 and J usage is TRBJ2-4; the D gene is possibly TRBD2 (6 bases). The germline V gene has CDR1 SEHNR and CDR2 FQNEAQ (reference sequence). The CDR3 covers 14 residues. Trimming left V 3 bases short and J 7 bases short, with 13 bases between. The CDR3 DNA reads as TGTGCCAGCAGCTTTGGAGGGTCCGGGAACATTCAGTACTTC. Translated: CASSFGGSGNIQYF. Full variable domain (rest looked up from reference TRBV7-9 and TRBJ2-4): DTGVSQNPRHKITKRGQNVTFRCDPISEHNRLYWYRQTLGQGPEFLTYFQNEAQLEKSRLLSDRFSAERPKGSFSTLEIQRTEQGDSAMYLCASSFGGSGNIQYFGAGTRLSVL.

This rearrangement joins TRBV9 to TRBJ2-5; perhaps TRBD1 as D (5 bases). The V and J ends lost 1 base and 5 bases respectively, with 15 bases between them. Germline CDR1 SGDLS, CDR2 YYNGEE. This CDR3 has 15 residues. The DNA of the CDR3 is TGTGCCAGCAGCGTATTGCAGGGCCTGGGGGAGACCCAGTACTTC. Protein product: CASSVLQGLGETQYF. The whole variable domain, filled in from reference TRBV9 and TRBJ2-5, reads DSGVTQTPKHLITATGQRVTLRCSPRSGDLSVYWYQQSLDQGLQFLIQYYNGEERAKGNILERFSAQQFPDLHSELNLSSLELGDSALYFCASSVLQGLGETQYFGPGTRLLVL.

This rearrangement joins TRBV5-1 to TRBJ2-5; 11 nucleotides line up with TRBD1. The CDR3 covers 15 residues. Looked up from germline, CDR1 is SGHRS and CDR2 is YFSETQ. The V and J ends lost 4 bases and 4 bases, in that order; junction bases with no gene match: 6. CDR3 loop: CASSARTGGGETQYF. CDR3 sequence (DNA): TGCGCCAGCAGCGCCCGGACAGGGGGCGGAGAGACCCAGTACTTC.

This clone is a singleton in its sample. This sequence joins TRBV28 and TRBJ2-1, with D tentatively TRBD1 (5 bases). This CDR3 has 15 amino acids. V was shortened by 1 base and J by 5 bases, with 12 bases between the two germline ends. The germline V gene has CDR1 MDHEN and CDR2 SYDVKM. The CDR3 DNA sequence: TGTGCCAGCAGTTTATCCTCACCAGGGCACAATGAGCAGTTCTTC. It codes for CASSLSSPGHNEQFF.

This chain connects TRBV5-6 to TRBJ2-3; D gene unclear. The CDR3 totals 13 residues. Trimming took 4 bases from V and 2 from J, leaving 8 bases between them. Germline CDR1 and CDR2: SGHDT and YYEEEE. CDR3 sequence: CASSPPDTDTQYF. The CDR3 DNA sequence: TGTGCCAGCAGCCCGCCGGACACAGATACGCAGTATTTT.

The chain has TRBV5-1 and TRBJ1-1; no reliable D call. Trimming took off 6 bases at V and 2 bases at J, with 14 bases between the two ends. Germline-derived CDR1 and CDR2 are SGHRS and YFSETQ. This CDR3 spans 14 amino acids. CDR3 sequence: CASTTTGSNTEAFF. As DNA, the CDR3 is TGCGCCAGCACCACGACGGGGAGTAACACTGAAGCTTTCTTT.

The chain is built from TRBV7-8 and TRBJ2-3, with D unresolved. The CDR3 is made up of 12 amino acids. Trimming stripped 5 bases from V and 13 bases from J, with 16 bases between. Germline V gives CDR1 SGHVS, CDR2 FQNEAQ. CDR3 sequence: CASSPAMNEKYF. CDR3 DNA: TGTGCCAGCAGCCCCGCGATGAATGAAAAGTATTTT.

The DNA for the CDR3 is TGTGCCAGCAGCGTAGCCGGGGCGAGGAATGAGCAGTTCTTC. This codes for CASSVAGARNEQFF. The chain combines TRBV9 with TRBJ2-1; D could derive from TRBD1 or TRBD2 (5 bases each). CDR1 and CDR2 (germline): SGDLS, YYNGEE. CDR3 length equals 14 residues. Trimming took off 0 bases at V and 7 bases at J, with 11 bases between the two ends.

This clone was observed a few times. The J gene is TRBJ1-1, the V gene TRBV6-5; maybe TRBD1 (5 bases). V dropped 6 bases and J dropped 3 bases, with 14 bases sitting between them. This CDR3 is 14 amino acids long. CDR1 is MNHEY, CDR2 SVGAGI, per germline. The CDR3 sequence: CASSPGIGYTEAFF. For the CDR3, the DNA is TGTGCCAGCAGCCCAGGGATAGGGTACACTGAAGCTTTCTTT.

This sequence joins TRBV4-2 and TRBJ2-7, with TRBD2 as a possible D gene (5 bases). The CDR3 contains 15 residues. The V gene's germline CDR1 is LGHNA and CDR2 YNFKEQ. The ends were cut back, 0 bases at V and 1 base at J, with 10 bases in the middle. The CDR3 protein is CASSQESGSSYEQYF. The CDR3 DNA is TGTGCCAGCAGCCAAGAATCGGGGAGTTCCTACGAGCAGTACTTC.

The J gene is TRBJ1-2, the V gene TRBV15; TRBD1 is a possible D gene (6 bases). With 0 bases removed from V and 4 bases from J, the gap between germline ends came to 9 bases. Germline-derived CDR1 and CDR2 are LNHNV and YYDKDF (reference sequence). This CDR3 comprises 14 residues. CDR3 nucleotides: TGTGCCACCAGCAGAGATGCAGGGGCCTATGGCTACACCTTC. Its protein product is CATSRDAGAYGYTF.

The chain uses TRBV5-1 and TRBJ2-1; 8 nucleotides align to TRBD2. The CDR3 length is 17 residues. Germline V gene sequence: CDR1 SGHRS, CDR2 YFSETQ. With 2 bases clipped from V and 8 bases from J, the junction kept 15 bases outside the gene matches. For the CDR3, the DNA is TGCGCCAGCAGCTTCGCGAGCGGGGGCCTCCTAGTGCATGAGCAGTTCTTC. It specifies CASSFASGGLLVHEQFF.

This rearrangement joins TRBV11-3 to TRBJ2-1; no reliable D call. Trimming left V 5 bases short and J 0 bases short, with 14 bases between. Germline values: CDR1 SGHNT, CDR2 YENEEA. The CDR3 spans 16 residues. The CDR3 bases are TGTGCCAGCAGCCCGCAAGGCGGAAGCTCCTACAATGAGCAGTTCTTC. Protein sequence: CASSPQGGSSYNEQFF.

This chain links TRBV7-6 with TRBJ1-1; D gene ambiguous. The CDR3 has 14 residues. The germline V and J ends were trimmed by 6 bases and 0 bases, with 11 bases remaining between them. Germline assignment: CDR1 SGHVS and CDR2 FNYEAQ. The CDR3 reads CASRPGPMNTEAFF. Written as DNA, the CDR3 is TGTGCCAGCAGACCCGGACCCATGAACACTGAAGCTTTCTTT. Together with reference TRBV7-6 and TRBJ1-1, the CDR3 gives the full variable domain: GAGVSQSPRYKVTKRGQDVALRCDPISGHVSLYWYRQALGQGPEFLTYFNYEAQQDKSGLPNDRFSAERPEGSISTLTIQRTEQRDSAMYRCASRPGPMNTEAFFGQGTRLTVV.

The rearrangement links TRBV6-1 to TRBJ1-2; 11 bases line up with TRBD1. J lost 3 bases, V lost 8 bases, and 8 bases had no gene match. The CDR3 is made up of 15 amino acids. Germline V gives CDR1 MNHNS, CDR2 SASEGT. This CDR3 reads CASLKDRGLDYGYTF. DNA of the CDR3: TGTGCCAGCCTCAAGGACAGGGGGCTCGACTATGGCTACACCTTC.

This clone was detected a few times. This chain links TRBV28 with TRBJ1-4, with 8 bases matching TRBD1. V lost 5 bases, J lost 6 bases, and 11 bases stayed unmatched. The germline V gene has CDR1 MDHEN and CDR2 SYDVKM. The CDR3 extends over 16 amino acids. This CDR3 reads CASSTFRDRTYEKLFF. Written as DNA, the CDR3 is TGTGCCAGCAGTACGTTCCGGGACAGGACCTATGAAAAACTGTTTTTT.

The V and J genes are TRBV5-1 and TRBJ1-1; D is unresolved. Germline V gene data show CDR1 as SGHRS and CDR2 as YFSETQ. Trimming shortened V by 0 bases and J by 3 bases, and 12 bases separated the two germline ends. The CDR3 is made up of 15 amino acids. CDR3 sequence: CASSLVPGMDTEAFF. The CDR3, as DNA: TGCGCCAGCAGCTTGGTTCCGGGGATGGACACTGAAGCTTTCTTT.

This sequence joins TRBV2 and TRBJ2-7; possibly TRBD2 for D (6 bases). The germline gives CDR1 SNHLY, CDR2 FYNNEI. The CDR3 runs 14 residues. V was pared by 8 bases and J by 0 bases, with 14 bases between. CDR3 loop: CASGAGLRSYEQYF. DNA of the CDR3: TGTGCCAGCGGGGCAGGACTACGCTCCTACGAGCAGTACTTC.

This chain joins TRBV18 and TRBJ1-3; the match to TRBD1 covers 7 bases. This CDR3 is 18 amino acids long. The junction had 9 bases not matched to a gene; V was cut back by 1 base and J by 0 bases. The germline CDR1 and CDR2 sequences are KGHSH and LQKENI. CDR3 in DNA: TGTGCCAGCTCACCACGGACAGGCGGCGGCAGCTCTGGAAACACCATATATTTT. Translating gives CASSPRTGGGSSGNTIYF.